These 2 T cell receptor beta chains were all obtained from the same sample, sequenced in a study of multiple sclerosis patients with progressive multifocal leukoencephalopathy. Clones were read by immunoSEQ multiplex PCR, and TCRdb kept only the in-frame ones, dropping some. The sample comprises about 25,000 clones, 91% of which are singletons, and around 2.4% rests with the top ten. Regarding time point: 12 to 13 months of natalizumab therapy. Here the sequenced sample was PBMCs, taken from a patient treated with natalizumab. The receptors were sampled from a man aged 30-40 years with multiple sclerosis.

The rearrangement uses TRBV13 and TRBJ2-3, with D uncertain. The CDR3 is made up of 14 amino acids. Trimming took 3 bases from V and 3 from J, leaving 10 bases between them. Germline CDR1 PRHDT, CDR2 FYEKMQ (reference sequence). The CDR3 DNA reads TGTGCCAGCAGCTTTCTAGGGCCGACAGATACGCAGTATTTT. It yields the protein CASSFLGPTDTQYF.

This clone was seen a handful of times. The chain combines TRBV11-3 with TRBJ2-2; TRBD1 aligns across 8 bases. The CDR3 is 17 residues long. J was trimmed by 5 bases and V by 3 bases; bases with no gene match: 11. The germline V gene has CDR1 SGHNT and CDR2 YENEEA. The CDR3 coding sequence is TGTGCCAGCAGCTTTCTCCTGGACAGGGCTCGAACCGGGGAGCTGTTTTTT. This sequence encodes CASSFLLDRARTGELFF.